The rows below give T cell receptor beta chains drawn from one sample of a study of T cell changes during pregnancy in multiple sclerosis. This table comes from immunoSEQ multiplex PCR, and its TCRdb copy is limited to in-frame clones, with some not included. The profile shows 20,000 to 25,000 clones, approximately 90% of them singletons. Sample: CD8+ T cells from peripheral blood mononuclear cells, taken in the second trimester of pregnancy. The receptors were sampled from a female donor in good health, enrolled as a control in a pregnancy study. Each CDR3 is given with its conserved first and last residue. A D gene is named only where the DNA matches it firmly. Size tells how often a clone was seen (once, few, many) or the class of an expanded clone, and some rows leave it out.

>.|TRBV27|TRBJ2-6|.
CASSFLDSNSGANVLTF
TGTGCCAGCAGTTTTTTGGACAGTAACTCTGGGGCCAACGTCCTGACTTTC
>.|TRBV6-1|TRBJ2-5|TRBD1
CASSEVAGGQETQYF
TGTGCCAGCAGTGAAGTTGCAGGGGGCCAAGAGACCCAGTACTTC
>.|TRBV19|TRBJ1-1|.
CASSMLGHGAPQAFF
TGTGCCAGTAGTATGCTTGGCCATGGGGCGCCCCAAGCTTTCTTT
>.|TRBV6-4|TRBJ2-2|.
CASSDSTSGELFF
TGTGCCAGCAGTGACTCCACATCCGGGGAGCTGTTTTTT
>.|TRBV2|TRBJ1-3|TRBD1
CASSAEGAAGNTIYF
TGTGCCAGCAGTGCGGAGGGGGCGGCTGGAAACACCATATATTTT
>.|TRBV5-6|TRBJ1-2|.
CASSLWRRRNYGYTF
TGTGCCAGCAGCTTGTGGAGACGGCGGAACTATGGCTACACCTTC
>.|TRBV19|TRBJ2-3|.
CASSILRGNTDTQYF
TGTGCCAGTAGTATTTTACGGGGAAACACAGATACGCAGTATTTT
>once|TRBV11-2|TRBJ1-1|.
CASSYLRVRNTEAFF
TGTGCCAGCAGCTACCTCAGGGTTCGGAACACTGAAGCTTTCTTT
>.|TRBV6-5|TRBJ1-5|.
CASRQGGVNQPQHF
TGTGCCAGCAGACAGGGAGGGGTAAATCAGCCCCAGCATTTT
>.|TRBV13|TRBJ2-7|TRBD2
CASSTGLAGEASYEQYF
TGTGCCAGCAGCACGGGACTAGCGGGAGAAGCCTCCTACGAGCAGTACTTC
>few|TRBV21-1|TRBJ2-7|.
CASSGRRGAYEQYF
TGTGCCAGCAGCGGGCGCAGGGGCGCTTACGAGCAGTACTTC
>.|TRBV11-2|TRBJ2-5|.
CASSGGDLMATQYF
TGTGCCAGCAGCGGCGGGGACCTTATGGCGACCCAGTACTTC
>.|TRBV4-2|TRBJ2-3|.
CASSQGGSHTDTQYF
TGTGCCAGCAGCCAGGGGGGTTCACACACAGATACGCAGTATTTT
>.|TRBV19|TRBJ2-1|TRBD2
CASSLGTSSHNEQFF
TGTGCCAGTAGTTTGGGGACTAGTTCCCACAATGAGCAGTTCTTC
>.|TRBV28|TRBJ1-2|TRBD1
CASSLPGTGAANYGYTF
TGTGCCAGCAGTTTACCGGGGACAGGGGCTGCTAACTATGGCTACACCTTC
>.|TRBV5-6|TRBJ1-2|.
CASSFTENYGYTF
TGTGCCAGCAGCTTTACAGAGAACTATGGCTACACCTTC
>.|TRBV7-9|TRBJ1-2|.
CASSLDRAYGYTF
TGTGCCAGCAGCTTAGACAGGGCCTATGGCTACACCTTC
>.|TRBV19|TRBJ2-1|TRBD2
CASRLAGGYNEQFF
TGTGCCAGCCGCCTCGCGGGAGGGTACAATGAGCAGTTCTTC
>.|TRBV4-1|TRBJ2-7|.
CASSQGVGGSPYEQYF
TGCGCCAGCAGCCAAGGGGTCGGGGGTTCTCCCTACGAGCAGTACTTC
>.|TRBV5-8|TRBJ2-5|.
CASSLDGDKTQYF
TGTGCCAGCAGCTTGGACGGTGATAAGACCCAGTACTTC
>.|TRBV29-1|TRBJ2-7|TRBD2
CSVEGLASGNEQYF
TGCAGCGTTGAGGGACTAGCTTCTGGGAACGAGCAGTACTTC
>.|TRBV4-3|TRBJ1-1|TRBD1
CASSRGTGGEYTEAFF
TGCGCCAGCAGCCGAGGGACAGGGGGCGAGTACACTGAAGCTTTCTTT
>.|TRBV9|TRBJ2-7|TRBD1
CASSVGARGTGTYEQYF
TGTGCCAGCAGCGTAGGGGCTAGAGGGACAGGGACCTACGAGCAGTACTTC
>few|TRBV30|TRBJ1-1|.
CAWSGTEYTEAFF
TGTGCCTGGAGTGGTACAGAGTACACTGAAGCTTTCTTT